This TCR beta chain stems from a study of shared clonotypes between healthy human individuals. CDR3 length equals 11 residues. Trimming took 3 bases from V and 8 from J, leaving 5 bases between them. Per the germline V gene, CDR1 is MDHEN and CDR2 is SYDVKM. This clone came up once. Clones were sequenced by immunoSEQ multiplex PCR, and TCRdb holds only the in-frame ones, with some missing. Altogether 2 million to 2.5 million clones are present, approximately 93% being singletons, with the ten largest covering 0.36%. The sequenced sample was naive CD4+ T cells from PBMCs. Specified subset: CD45RA+ positively selected. This chain links TRBV28 with TRBJ2-1; D is unresolved. The sequence was collected from a man younger than 35 in good health. Some clones in this sample may be carry-over from other donors' samples. The CDR3 region has the DNA TGTGCCAGCAGTTTCTTGTATGAGCAGTTCTTC. Its translation: CASSFLYEQFF.